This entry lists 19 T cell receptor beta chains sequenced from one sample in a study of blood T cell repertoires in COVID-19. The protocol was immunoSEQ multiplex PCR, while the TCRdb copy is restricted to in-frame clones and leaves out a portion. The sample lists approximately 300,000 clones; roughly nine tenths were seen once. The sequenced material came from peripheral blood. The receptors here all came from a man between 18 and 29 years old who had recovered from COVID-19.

CDR3 amino acids: CASSPRDSDVHEQFF. CDR3 DNA: TGCGCCAGCAGCCCCCGGGACAGCGACGTCCATGAGCAGTTCTTC. The genes are TRBV5-1 and TRBJ2-1; 7 positions match TRBD1. CDR1 SGHRS and CDR2 YFSETQ come from the germline V gene. The CDR3 is 15 residues long. After removal of 4 bases from V and 8 bases from J, the junction contained 12 bases not matched to a gene.

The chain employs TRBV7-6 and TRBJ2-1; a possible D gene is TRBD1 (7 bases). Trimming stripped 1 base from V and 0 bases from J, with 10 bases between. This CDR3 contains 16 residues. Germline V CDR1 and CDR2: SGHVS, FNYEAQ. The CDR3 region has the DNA TGTGCCAGCAGCTTAGGCGGGGACAGCTCCTACAATGAGCAGTTCTTC. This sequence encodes CASSLGGDSSYNEQFF.

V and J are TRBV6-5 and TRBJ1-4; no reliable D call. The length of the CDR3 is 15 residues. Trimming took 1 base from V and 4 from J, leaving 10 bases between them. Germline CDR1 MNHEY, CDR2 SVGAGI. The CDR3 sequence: CASSYFEGGNEKLFF. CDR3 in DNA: TGTGCCAGCAGTTACTTTGAGGGAGGTAATGAAAAACTGTTTTTT.

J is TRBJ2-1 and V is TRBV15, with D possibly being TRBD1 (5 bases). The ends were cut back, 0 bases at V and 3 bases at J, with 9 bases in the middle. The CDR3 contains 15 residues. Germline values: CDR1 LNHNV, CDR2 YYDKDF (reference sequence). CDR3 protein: CATSRDRGRYNEQFF. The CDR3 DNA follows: TGTGCCACCAGCAGAGATAGGGGTCGCTACAATGAGCAGTTCTTC.

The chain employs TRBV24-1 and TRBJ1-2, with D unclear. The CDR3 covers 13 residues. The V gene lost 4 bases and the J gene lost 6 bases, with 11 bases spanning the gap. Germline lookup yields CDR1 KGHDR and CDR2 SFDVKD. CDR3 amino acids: CATSDHLFHGYTF. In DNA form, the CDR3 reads TGTGCCACCAGTGACCACTTATTCCATGGCTACACCTTC.

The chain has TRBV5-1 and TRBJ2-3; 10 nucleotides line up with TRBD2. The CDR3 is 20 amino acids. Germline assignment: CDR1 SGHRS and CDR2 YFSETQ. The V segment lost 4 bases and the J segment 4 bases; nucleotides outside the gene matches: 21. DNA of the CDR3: TGCGCCAGCAGCGCCACTAGCGGGAAGCTTGGGTTAGGGGGGTCAGATACGCAGTATTTT. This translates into CASSATSGKLGLGGSDTQYF.

CDR3 bases: TGTGCCAGCAGTTCTGGGACAGAACTAGCCAAAAACATTCAGTACTTC. Encoded protein: CASSSGTELAKNIQYF. The chain carries TRBV6-6 and TRBJ2-4, with TRBD1 identical over 7 bases. This CDR3 spans 16 amino acids. Unmatched junction bases numbered 6, after V lost 4 bases and J lost 0 bases. CDR1 and CDR2 (germline): MNHNY, SVGAGI (reference sequence).

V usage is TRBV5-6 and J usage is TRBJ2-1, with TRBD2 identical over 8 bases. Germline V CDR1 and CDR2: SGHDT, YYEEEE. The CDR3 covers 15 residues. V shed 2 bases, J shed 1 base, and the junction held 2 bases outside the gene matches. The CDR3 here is CASSLLAASYNEQFF. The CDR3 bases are TGTGCCAGCAGCTTACTAGCGGCTTCCTACAATGAGCAGTTCTTC. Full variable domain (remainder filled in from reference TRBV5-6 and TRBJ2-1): DAGVTQSPTHLIKTRGQQVTLRCSPKSGHDTVSWYQQALGQGPQFIFQYYEEEERQRGNFPDRFSGHQFPNYSSELNVNALLLGDSALYLCASSLLAASYNEQFFGPGTRLTVL.

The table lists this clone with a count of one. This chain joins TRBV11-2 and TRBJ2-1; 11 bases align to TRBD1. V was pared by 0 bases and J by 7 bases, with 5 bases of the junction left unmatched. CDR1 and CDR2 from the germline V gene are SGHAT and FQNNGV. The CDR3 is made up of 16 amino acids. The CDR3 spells CASSLEPGQGVNEQFF. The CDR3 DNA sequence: TGTGCCAGCAGCTTAGAGCCGGGACAGGGGGTGAATGAGCAGTTCTTC.

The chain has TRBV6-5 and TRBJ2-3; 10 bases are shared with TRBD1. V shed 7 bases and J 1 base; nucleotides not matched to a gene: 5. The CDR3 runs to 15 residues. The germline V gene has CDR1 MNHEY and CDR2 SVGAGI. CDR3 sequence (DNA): TGTGCCAGCAAGACAGGGGGCGCCGGCACAGATACGCAGTATTTT. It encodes CASKTGGAGTDTQYF.

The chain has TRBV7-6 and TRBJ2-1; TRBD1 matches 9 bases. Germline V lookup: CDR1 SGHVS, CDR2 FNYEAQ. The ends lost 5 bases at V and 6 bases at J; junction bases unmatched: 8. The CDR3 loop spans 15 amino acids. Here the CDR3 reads CASSLYGTGLNEQFF. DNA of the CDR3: TGTGCCAGCAGCCTCTACGGGACAGGGCTCAATGAGCAGTTCTTC. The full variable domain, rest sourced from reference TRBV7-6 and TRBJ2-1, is GAGVSQSPRYKVTKRGQDVALRCDPISGHVSLYWYRQALGQGPEFLTYFNYEAQQDKSGLPNDRFSAERPEGSISTLTIQRTEQRDSAMYRCASSLYGTGLNEQFFGPGTRLTVL.

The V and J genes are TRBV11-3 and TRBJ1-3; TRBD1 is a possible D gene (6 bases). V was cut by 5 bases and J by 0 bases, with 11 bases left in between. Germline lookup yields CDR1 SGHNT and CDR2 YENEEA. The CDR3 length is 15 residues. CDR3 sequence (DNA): TGTGCCAGCAGCCCGGGACACTCCTCTGGAAACACCATATATTTT. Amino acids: CASSPGHSSGNTIYF.

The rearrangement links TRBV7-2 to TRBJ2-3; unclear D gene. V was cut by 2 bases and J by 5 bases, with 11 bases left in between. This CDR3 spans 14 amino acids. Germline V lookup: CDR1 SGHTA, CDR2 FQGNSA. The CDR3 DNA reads TGTGCCAGCAGCTTAAATTGGAGTGTAGATACGCAGTATTTT. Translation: CASSLNWSVDTQYF. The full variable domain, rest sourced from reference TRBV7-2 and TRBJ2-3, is GAGVSQSPSNKVTEKGKDVELRCDPISGHTALYWYRQSLGQGLEFLIYFQGNSAPDKSGLPSDRFSAERTGGSVSTLTIQRTQQEDSAVYLCASSLNWSVDTQYFGPGTRLTVL.

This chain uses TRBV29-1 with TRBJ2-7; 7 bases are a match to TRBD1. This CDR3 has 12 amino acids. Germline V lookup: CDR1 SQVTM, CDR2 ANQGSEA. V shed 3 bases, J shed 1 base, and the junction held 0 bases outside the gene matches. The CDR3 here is CSVEGQSYEQYF. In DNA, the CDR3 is TGCAGCGTTGAGGGACAGTCCTACGAGCAGTACTTC.

The CDR3 DNA reads as TGTGCCAGCAGTGAATACGGCGGGGGGGCAGATACGCAGTATTTT. Translated: CASSEYGGGADTQYF. The V and J genes are TRBV25-1 and TRBJ2-3; 9 bases line up with TRBD2. The ends lost 0 bases at V and 4 bases at J; junction bases unmatched: 2. CDR1 and CDR2 from the germline V gene are MGHDK and SYGVNS. The CDR3 length is 15 residues.

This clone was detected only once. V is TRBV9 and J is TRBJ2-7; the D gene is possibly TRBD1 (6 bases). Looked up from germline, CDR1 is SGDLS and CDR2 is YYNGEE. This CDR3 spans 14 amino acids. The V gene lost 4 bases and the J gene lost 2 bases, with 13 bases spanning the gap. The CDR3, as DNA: TGTGCCAGCAGCCCCCGACAGGTCCCCTACGAGCAGTACTTC. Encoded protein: CASSPRQVPYEQYF.

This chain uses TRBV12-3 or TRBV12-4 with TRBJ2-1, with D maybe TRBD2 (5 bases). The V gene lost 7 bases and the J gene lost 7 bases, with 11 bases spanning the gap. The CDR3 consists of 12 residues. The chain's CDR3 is CASTTTRNEQFF. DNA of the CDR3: TGTGCCAGCACCACCACTAGAAATGAGCAGTTCTTC.

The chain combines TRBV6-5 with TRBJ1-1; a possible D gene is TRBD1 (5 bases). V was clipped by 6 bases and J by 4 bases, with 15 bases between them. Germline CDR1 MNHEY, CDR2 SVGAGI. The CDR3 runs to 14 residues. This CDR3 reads CASRLPGRATEAFF. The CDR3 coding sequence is TGTGCCAGCAGATTACCGGGCAGGGCCACTGAAGCTTTCTTT.

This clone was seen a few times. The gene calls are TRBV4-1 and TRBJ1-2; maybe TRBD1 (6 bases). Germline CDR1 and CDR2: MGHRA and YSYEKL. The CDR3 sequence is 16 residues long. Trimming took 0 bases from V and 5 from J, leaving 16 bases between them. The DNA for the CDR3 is TGCGCCAGCAGCCAAGATATCAGGGGCCCCGGGTATGGCTACACCTTC. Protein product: CASSQDIRGPGYGYTF.